The rows below give T cell receptor beta chains drawn from one sample of a study of blood T cells in healthy people across ages. TCRdb redid the calling of the 5' RACE reads with MiXCR, one entry per CDR3 protein. The table shows about a million distinct CDR3 sequences, with around 46% occurring only once. The sample consisted of blood. The source of these receptors is a man aged 25 to 40 in good health. Each CDR3 is given with its conserved first and last residue. Fields, in order: D gene, J gene, clone size, V gene, CDR3 DNA, CDR3 protein. A D gene is named only where the DNA matches it firmly. A clone size is listed for some rows: how often the clone was seen (once, few, many), or a class if it is expanded.

-,TRBJ2-2,-,TRBV6-2/TRBV6-3,TGTGCCAGCAGGGTAGGACGGGGAAGGTCCGGGGAGCTGTTTTTT,CASRVGRGRSGELFF
-,TRBJ1-5,-,TRBV20-1,TGCAGTGCTACCCATAGGGGAGGGAGCAGCAATCAGCCCCAGCATTTT,CSATHRGGSSNQPQHF
TRBD2,TRBJ2-7,-,TRBV25-1,TGTGCCAGCAGTGAGGTGTTGAGGACTAGCGGGGACTGGGGCTACGAGCAGTACTTC,CASSEVLRTSGDWGYEQYF
-,TRBJ2-7,few,TRBV9,TGTGCCAGCAGCGTAGGCAGGGGCCTCTCCTACGAGCAGTACTTC,CASSVGRGLSYEQYF
TRBD2,TRBJ2-7,few,TRBV11-3,TGTGCCAGCGGCTTGGCGGGGACTAGTTCCTACGAGCAGTACTTC,CASGLAGTSSYEQYF
TRBD2,TRBJ2-5,-,TRBV7-3,TGTGCCAGCAGCTTAAATCCGACTAGCGGACAAGAGACCCAGTACTTC,CASSLNPTSGQETQYF
TRBD1,TRBJ2-3,-,TRBV28,TGTGCCAGCAGTTTAGATCCCAGGGGGCAAGATACGCAGTATTTT,CASSLDPRGQDTQYF
-,TRBJ2-7,-,TRBV21-1,TGTGCCAGCAATAAGGGACAGCCCTCCTACGAGCAGTACTTC,CASNKGQPSYEQYF
-,TRBJ2-2,-,TRBV25-1,TGTGCCAGCAGTCGGGGAATTGACACCGGGGAGCTGTTTTTT,CASSRGIDTGELFF
-,TRBJ2-3,-,TRBV7-2,TGTGCCAGCAGCTTTGACGCGGGTAGCACAGATACGCAGTATTTT,CASSFDAGSTDTQYF
-,TRBJ2-3,few,TRBV3-1,TGTGCCAGCAGCCAAGCGTCTGATACGCAGTATTTT,CASSQASDTQYF
TRBD1,TRBJ1-4,once,TRBV9,TGTGCCAGCAGCCTCGGACAGGGGGCTAGGAATGAAAAACTGTTTTTT,CASSLGQGARNEKLFF
-,TRBJ2-7,-,TRBV6-2/TRBV6-3,TGTGCCAGCAGTTACTCAACTGAGTTCAACGAGCAGTACTTC,CASSYSTEFNEQYF
TRBD1,TRBJ1-2,-,TRBV9,TGTGCCAGCAGCATCCCCGGGACAGCAGATGGCTACACCTTC,CASSIPGTADGYTF
-,TRBJ2-7,few,TRBV7-9,TGTGCCAGCAGCTTAGCGTTTAGTCGGCTGGAGAAATACGAGCAGTACTTC,CASSLAFSRLEKYEQYF
TRBD1,TRBJ2-5,few,TRBV7-3,TGTGCCAGCAGCTTAAACGGCAGGGGGATCGGTGAGCAGTACTTC,CASSLNGRGIGEQYF
TRBD2,TRBJ2-7,few,TRBV7-2,TGTGCCAGCAGGTTTAGCGGGGGCCTCTCCTACGAGCAGTACTTC,CASRFSGGLSYEQYF
TRBD2,TRBJ2-3,-,TRBV4-2,TGTGCCAGCAGCCAAGGGAATAGCGGGGGGGCAGATACGCAGTATTTT,CASSQGNSGGADTQYF
TRBD2,TRBJ2-5,-,TRBV6-2/TRBV6-3,TGTGCCAGCAGACCCGGGACTAGCGGACAAGAGACCCAGTACTTC,CASRPGTSGQETQYF
TRBD2,TRBJ2-1,once,TRBV4-2,TGTGCCAGCAGCCAAGAGTTAGCGGGGGGCTCCAGCGAGAAGTTCTTC,CASSQELAGGSSEKFF
-,TRBJ1-4,-,TRBV25-1,TGTGCCAGCAGTCAACAGAATAATGAAAAACTGTTTTTT,CASSQQNNEKLFF
-,TRBJ1-6,-,TRBV28,TGTGCCAGCAGTTTATTTGGCAGTTCATATAATTCACCCCTCCACTTT,CASSLFGSSYNSPLHF
-,TRBJ1-4,-,TRBV7-9,TGTGCCAGCAGCGATGCAACTAATGAAAAACTGTTTTTT,CASSDATNEKLFF
TRBD1,TRBJ1-2,-,TRBV3-1,TGTGCCAGCAGCCTAACGGGACAGAGCTATGGCTACACCTTC,CASSLTGQSYGYTF
TRBD2,TRBJ2-1,once,TRBV13,TGTGCCAGCAGCCCTGGGGCGGGGGGCCTTTATGAGCAGTTCTTC,CASSPGAGGLYEQFF
-,TRBJ1-2,-,TRBV25-1,TGTGCCAGCAGTGGCCATGGGGCCTATGGCTACACCTTC,CASSGHGAYGYTF
-,TRBJ1-2,-,TRBV6-5,TGTGCCAGCAGTTACCATCTCAACTATGGCTACACCTTC,CASSYHLNYGYTF
TRBD1,TRBJ1-5,-,TRBV6-2/TRBV6-3,TGTGCCAGCAGTTACAGGGGGCTCGACGTCAATCAGCCCCAGCATTTT,CASSYRGLDVNQPQHF
-,TRBJ2-1,-,TRBV28,TGTGCCAGCAGTTATGACATTCCAGCCCTAGAGGAGTTCTTC,CASSYDIPALEEFF
-,TRBJ2-6,-,TRBV6-2/TRBV6-3,TGTGCCAGCAGCCGGGTTAAGGCCTCTGGGGCCAACGTCCTGACTTTC,CASSRVKASGANVLTF
-,TRBJ2-1,few,TRBV12-3/TRBV12-4,TGTGCCAGCAGTCCGTCGGACGGTCGCTCCTACAATGAGCAGTTCTTC,CASSPSDGRSYNEQFF
-,TRBJ1-4,once,TRBV5-1,TGCGCCAGCAACGGGAGGTCAGAGGATAATGAAAAACTGTTTTTT,CASNGRSEDNEKLFF
-,TRBJ2-1,-,TRBV7-2,TGTGCCAGCAGCCACCCCTTGACAGCGACTGAGCAGTTCTTC,CASSHPLTATEQFF
TRBD1,TRBJ2-7,-,TRBV2,TGTGCCAGCAGTAGATGGGGACAGGGGGACTCCTACGAGCAGTACTTC,CASSRWGQGDSYEQYF
-,TRBJ1-1,-,TRBV25-1,TGTGCCAGTAGCCCTCCGGGGCAGAACACTGAAGCTTTCTTT,CASSPPGQNTEAFF
-,TRBJ2-3,-,TRBV20-1,TGCAGTGCAACTTGGTCCGAACGCACAGATACGCAGTATTTT,CSATWSERTDTQYF
-,TRBJ1-5,-,TRBV6-2/TRBV6-3,TGTGCCAGCAGTTACGTGGTAGGGAATCAGCCCCAGCATTTT,CASSYVVGNQPQHF
-,TRBJ2-7,few,TRBV6-6,TGTGCCAGCGCTCATGGCAAGCAGTACTTC,CASAHGKQYF
TRBD1,TRBJ1-1,-,TRBV5-8,TGTGCCAGCAGCTTCCGGACAGGGAGGTACACTGAAGCTTTCTTT,CASSFRTGRYTEAFF
-,TRBJ2-3,-,TRBV6-2/TRBV6-3,TGTGCCAGCAATCCTCCTAGCACAGATACGCAGTATTTT,CASNPPSTDTQYF
TRBD1,TRBJ1-2,-,TRBV20-1,TGCAGCGGGACAGGGGGCTATGGCTACACCTTC,CSGTGGYGYTF
-,TRBJ1-2,-,TRBV7-3,TGTGCCAGCAGCACTCAGGTCGCTAACCGGGGCTACACCTTC,CASSTQVANRGYTF
TRBD1,TRBJ1-2,few,TRBV24-1,TGTGCCACCAGTGATTTGTCGGGACAGGGGGCCAGGGGCTACACCTTC,CATSDLSGQGARGYTF
-,TRBJ2-5,few,TRBV6-5,TGTGCCAGCAGTTACGTTGGTGGCACCCAAGAGACCCAGTACTTC,CASSYVGGTQETQYF
TRBD2,TRBJ2-7,few,TRBV7-2,TGTGCCAGCAGCTTAGTAGCGGGGGGGCGGTACAATGAGCAGTACTTC,CASSLVAGGRYNEQYF
-,TRBJ1-4,-,TRBV6-5,TGTGCCAGCAGTTACAATGGGCAGTCAACTAATGAAAAACTGTTTTTT,CASSYNGQSTNEKLFF
TRBD2,TRBJ2-7,-,TRBV5-1,TGCGCCAGCAGGTACGGGGGGGAATCCTCCTACGAGCAGTACTTC,CASRYGGESSYEQYF
TRBD1,TRBJ2-3,-,TRBV20-1,TGCAGTGCTACGACAGGGGAAGATACGCAGTATTTT,CSATTGEDTQYF